This is a list of T cell receptor beta chains from one sample in a study of T cell repertoires in cytomegalovirus infection. These TCRs' antigens remain unknown. TCRdb independently ran MiXCR on the reads; one entry per CDR3 protein. The sample includes approximately 70,000 distinct CDR3 sequences, 22% of them seen just once. The sequencing input was PBMCs, sequenced either directly or after in vitro stimulation (not recorded which). These TCRs come from a human donor in good health (CMV status not recorded). Some clones in this sample may be carry-over from other donors' samples. Both conserved end residues are part of each CDR3. The D gene is left open where the match is weak. Some rows mark clone size as missing; the rest say once, few, many or name a class of expanded clone.

D gene | J gene | V gene | clone size | CDR3 protein | CDR3 DNA
. | TRBJ2-5 | TRBV7-2 | many | CASSPTSGAQETQYF | TGTGCCAGCAGCCCGACGTCAGGGGCTCAAGAGACCCAGTACTTC
TRBD2 | TRBJ2-7 | TRBV28 | . | CASSEVAGGLSGREQYF | TGTGCCAGCAGCGAAGTAGCGGGAGGGCTCTCCGGTCGAGAGCAGTACTTC
TRBD2 | TRBJ2-2 | TRBV4-2 | . | CASSRTSGRALTGELFF | TGTGCCAGCAGTCGAACTAGCGGGAGGGCCCTCACCGGGGAGCTGTTTTTT
TRBD2 | TRBJ2-7 | TRBV7-3 | once | CASSLTPGTTLHEQYF | TGTGCCAGCAGCTTAACTCCCGGGACTACACTCCACGAGCAGTACTTC
. | TRBJ1-1 | TRBV5-4 | . | CASSLMDMNTEAFF | TGTGCCAGCAGCTTGATGGACATGAACACTGAAGCTTTCTTT
TRBD2 | TRBJ2-1 | TRBV19 | once | CASSIGGASGTSIRQFF | TGTGCCAGTAGTATAGGGGGGGCTAGCGGGACCTCCATAAGGCAGTTCTTC
. | TRBJ1-5 | TRBV30 | . | CAWSGAGSNQPQHF | TGTGCCTGGAGTGGGGCAGGGAGCAATCAGCCCCAGCATTTT
TRBD2 | TRBJ2-1 | TRBV4-2 | many | CASSQFHRLAGTHFLDNEQFF | TGTGCCAGCAGCCAATTTCATCGGCTAGCGGGAACCCATTTCTTGGACAATGAGCAGTTCTTC
. | TRBJ1-4 | TRBV10-3 | . | CAISESRWGEKLFF | TGTGCCATCAGTGAGTCCAGATGGGGTGAAAAACTGTTTTTT
. | TRBJ2-3 | TRBV7-2 | many | CASSLGLARDTQYF | TGTGCCAGCAGCTTAGGGCTAGCGAGGGATACGCAGTATTTT
TRBD1 | TRBJ2-5 | TRBV7-2 | few | CASSLRGGDSTQETQYF | TGTGCCAGCAGCCTTAGAGGGGGCGACAGCACCCAAGAGACCCAGTACTTC
. | TRBJ1-5 | TRBV24-1 | once | CATSAGGGGAGNQPQHF | TGTGCCACCAGTGCTGGGGGCGGGGGCGCCGGCAATCAGCCCCAGCATTTT
. | TRBJ1-4 | TRBV5-6 | few | CASSSVNAPEKLFF | TGTGCCAGCAGCTCGGTCAACGCCCCTGAAAAACTGTTTTTT
TRBD2 | TRBJ2-3 | TRBV6-2/TRBV6-3 | few | CAIGRASKTDTQYF | TGTGCCATCGGGAGGGCCTCTAAGACAGATACGCAGTATTTT
. | TRBJ2-1 | TRBV6-2/TRBV6-3 | . | CASSYGISGDEQFF | TGTGCCAGCAGTTACGGCATCAGTGGGGATGAGCAGTTCTTC
. | TRBJ2-7 | TRBV3-1 | . | CASSRGEGTGRPFSYEQYF | TGTGCCAGCAGCCGAGGGGAGGGGACAGGAAGACCCTTTTCCTACGAGCAGTACTTC
. | TRBJ1-2 | TRBV20-1 | few | CSARASPGVRGYTF | TGCAGTGCTCGCGCTTCACCGGGAGTTAGGGGCTACACCTTC
TRBD2 | TRBJ2-1 | TRBV5-6 | few | CASSWGTSGNLGEQFF | TGTGCCAGCAGCTGGGGGACTAGCGGGAACCTGGGGGAGCAGTTCTTC
. | TRBJ1-5 | TRBV19 | . | CASMDRPLSNQPQHF | TGTGCCAGTATGGACAGACCCCTTAGCAATCAGCCCCAGCATTTT
. | TRBJ1-2 | TRBV7-2 | many | CASSLGDGPVYGYTF | TGTGCCAGCAGCTTAGGCGATGGACCCGTCTATGGCTACACCTTC
TRBD1 | TRBJ1-2 | TRBV5-1 | . | CASSLGPDRDSHGYTF | TGCGCCAGCAGCTTGGGGCCGGACAGGGATAGCCATGGCTACACCTTC
TRBD2 | TRBJ2-3 | TRBV5-5 | . | CASSSFVLAGVVDTQYF | TGTGCCAGCAGCTCGTTTGTACTAGCGGGAGTCGTAGATACGCAGTATTTT
. | TRBJ2-5 | TRBV18 | . | CASSPPGGRTQETQYF | TGTGCCAGCTCACCCCCCGGGGGCAGAACCCAAGAGACCCAGTACTTC
. | TRBJ2-3 | TRBV7-2 | many | CASSPGGGDTQYF | TGTGCCAGCAGCCCAGGGGGGGGGGATACGCAGTATTTT
TRBD2 | TRBJ2-7 | TRBV5-4 | . | CASSARDYGALEQYF | TGTGCCAGCAGCGCCCGGGACTATGGGGCTCTCGAGCAGTACTTC
. | TRBJ2-1 | TRBV7-8 | many | CASSLAPSTHNEQFF | TGTGCCAGCAGCTTAGCTCCTAGCACCCACAATGAGCAGTTCTTC
. | TRBJ2-1 | TRBV2 | few | CASGETGPMSGTFYNEQFF | TGTGCCAGCGGGGAGACAGGGCCCATGAGCGGGACGTTCTACAATGAGCAGTTCTTC
TRBD2 | TRBJ2-2 | TRBV7-9 | . | CASSQLGVAGVTGELFF | TGTGCCAGCAGCCAATTGGGAGTAGCGGGAGTTACCGGGGAGCTGTTTTTT
. | TRBJ2-7 | TRBV7-2 | many | CASSLGITEQYF | TGTGCCAGCAGCTTAGGCATCACCGAGCAGTACTTC
. | TRBJ2-3 | TRBV20-1 | . | CSATSASSTDTQYF | TGCAGTGCCACGTCAGCCTCTAGCACAGATACGCAGTATTTT
TRBD2 | TRBJ2-5 | TRBV12-5 | many | CASGPGTSGRARETQYF | TGTGCTAGTGGGCCCGGGACTAGCGGGAGGGCCCGGGAGACCCAGTACTTC
. | TRBJ2-5 | TRBV7-2 | many | CASSLVDRSQETQYF | TGTGCCAGCAGCTTAGTCGATCGGTCCCAAGAGACCCAGTACTTC
. | TRBJ1-1 | TRBV6-2/TRBV6-3 | few | CASSESTGRGEAFF | TGTGCCAGCAGTGAATCCACAGGGAGAGGAGAAGCTTTCTTT
TRBD2 | TRBJ2-7 | TRBV7-8 | . | CASSLRLAESYEQYF | TGTGCCAGCAGCTTAAGGCTAGCGGAATCCTACGAGCAGTACTTC
TRBD1 | TRBJ2-7 | TRBV6-5 | . | CASSPGTADYEQYF | TGTGCCAGCAGCCCCGGGACAGCCGACTACGAGCAGTACTTC
TRBD2 | TRBJ2-1 | TRBV12-3/TRBV12-4 | . | CASRAGTSGRGVEDEQFF | TGTGCCAGCAGGGCCGGGACTAGCGGGAGGGGGGTGGAGGATGAGCAGTTCTTC
TRBD2 | TRBJ2-5 | TRBV20-1 | few | CSGVAGGTRKTQYF | TGCAGTGGAGTAGCGGGAGGGACGAGGAAGACCCAGTACTTC
. | TRBJ2-1 | TRBV6-6 | many | CASSYSSVHEQFF | TGTGCCAGCAGTTACTCCAGCGTACATGAGCAGTTCTTC
. | TRBJ2-2 | TRBV27 | . | CASSFANGRVVGELFF | TGTGCCAGCAGTTTTGCTAACGGGAGAGTGGTCGGGGAGCTGTTTTTT
TRBD2 | TRBJ2-3 | TRBV5-5 | few | CASSLGQGLAEDTQYF | TGTGCCAGCAGTTTGGGACAGGGACTAGCGGAAGATACGCAGTATTTT
. | TRBJ1-2 | TRBV7-9 | . | CASSPPGGQNNYGYTF | TGTGCCAGCAGCCCCCCTGGGGGGCAAAATAACTATGGCTACACCTTC
TRBD2 | TRBJ2-1 | TRBV6-4 | . | CASKREVAGATEQFF | TGTGCCAGCAAGCGAGAAGTAGCGGGAGCGACTGAGCAGTTCTTC
. | TRBJ2-6 | TRBV7-2 | . | CASRIPGANVLTF | TGTGCCAGCAGAATCCCTGGGGCCAACGTCCTGACTTTC
. | TRBJ2-3 | TRBV7-3 | many | CASSKGHGLNTDTQYF | TGTGCCAGCAGCAAAGGACACGGTCTAAACACAGATACGCAGTATTTT
. | TRBJ2-7 | TRBV4-2 | . | CASSQDSADPSYEQYF | TGTGCCAGCAGCCAAGATTCGGCGGATCCCTCCTACGAGCAGTACTTC
TRBD1 | TRBJ1-1 | TRBV29-1 | . | CSVPGQLNTEAFF | TGCAGCGTGCCGGGACAGTTGAACACTGAAGCTTTCTTT
TRBD2 | TRBJ2-1 | TRBV7-2 | . | CASSLDGRASSYNEQFF | TGTGCCAGCAGCTTAGACGGGAGGGCAAGCTCCTACAATGAGCAGTTCTTC
TRBD1 | TRBJ2-7 | TRBV20-1 | few | CSVGTGEYEQYF | TGCAGCGTTGGGACAGGGGAGTACGAGCAGTACTTC
TRBD2 | TRBJ2-1 | TRBV9 | few | CASSVAGGLAVDNEQFF | TGTGCCAGCAGCGTAGCGGGGGGACTAGCGGTAGACAATGAGCAGTTCTTC
. | TRBJ2-1 | TRBV24-1 | many | CATSDRGTLFNEQFF | TGTGCCACCAGTGATCGAGGGACTTTATTTAATGAGCAGTTCTTC
TRBD1 | TRBJ2-1 | TRBV5-4 | . | CASSSGTGPYNEQFF | TGTGCCAGCAGCTCCGGGACAGGGCCCTACAATGAGCAGTTCTTC
. | TRBJ2-5 | TRBV7-6 | many | CASSLWGEETQYF | TGTGCCAGCAGCTTATGGGGAGAAGAGACCCAGTACTTC
. | TRBJ1-3 | TRBV7-8 | many | CASSLDRPFSGNTIYF | TGTGCCAGCAGCTTAGACAGACCTTTCTCTGGAAACACCATATATTTT
TRBD1 | TRBJ1-2 | TRBV30 | once | CAWSVFNSGGGYTF | TGTGCCTGGAGTGTTTTTAATTCAGGGGGAGGCTACACCTTC